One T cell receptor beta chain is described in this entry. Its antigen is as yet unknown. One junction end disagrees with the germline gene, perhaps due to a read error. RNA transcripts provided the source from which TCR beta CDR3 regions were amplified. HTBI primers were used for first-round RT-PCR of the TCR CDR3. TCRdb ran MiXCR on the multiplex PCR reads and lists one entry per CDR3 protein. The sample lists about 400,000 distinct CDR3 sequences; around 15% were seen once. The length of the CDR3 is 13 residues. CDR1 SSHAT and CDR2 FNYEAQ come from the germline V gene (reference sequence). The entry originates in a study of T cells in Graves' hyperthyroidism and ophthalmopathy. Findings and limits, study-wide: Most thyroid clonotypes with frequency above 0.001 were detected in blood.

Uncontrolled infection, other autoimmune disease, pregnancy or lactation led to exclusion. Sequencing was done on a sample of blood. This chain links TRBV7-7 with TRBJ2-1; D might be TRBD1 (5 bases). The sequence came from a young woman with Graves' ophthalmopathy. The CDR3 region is CASSRDSLNEQFF. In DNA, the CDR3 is TGTGCTAGCAGCCGCGACAGCCTCAATGAGCAGTTCTTC.